The TCR beta chain described here comes from a study of blood T cell repertoires in COVID-19. About the study: Both acute and convalescent COVID-19 samples were obtained from the United States, Italy and Spain.

Clones were sequenced by immunoSEQ multiplex PCR, and TCRdb holds only the in-frame ones, with some missing. The sample carries under 350,000 clones, 70% to 90% recorded once. Everyone who took part was roughly 18 to 100 years old, and they came from 24 US areas. Cohort allocation depended upon clinical history that participants reported. V was pared by 0 bases and J by 0 bases, with 12 bases between. Looked up from germline, CDR1 is ENHRY and CDR2 is SYGVKD. The CDR3 contains 17 residues. The clonotype originates from a woman between 40 and 55 years old with acute COVID-19. The sequenced sample was PBMCs or T cells enriched from blood (not recorded which). The V and J genes are TRBV10-3 and TRBJ1-3; tentatively, D is TRBD1 (6 bases). CDR3 bases: TGTGCCATCAGTGAGTCAAGGGGGACCAGCTCTGGAAACACCATATATTTT. It is translated as CAISESRGTSSGNTIYF.